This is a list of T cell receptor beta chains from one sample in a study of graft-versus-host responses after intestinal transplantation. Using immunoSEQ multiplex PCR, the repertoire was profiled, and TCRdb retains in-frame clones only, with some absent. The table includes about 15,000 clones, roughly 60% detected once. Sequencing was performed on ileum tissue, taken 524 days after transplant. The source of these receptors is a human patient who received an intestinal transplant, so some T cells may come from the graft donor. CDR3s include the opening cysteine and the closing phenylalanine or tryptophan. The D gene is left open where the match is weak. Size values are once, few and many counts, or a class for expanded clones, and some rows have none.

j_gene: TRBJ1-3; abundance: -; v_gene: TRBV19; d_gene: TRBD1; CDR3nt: TGTGCCAGTATCAGGGGGCAGGGGGCTCCCGGAAACACCATATATTTT; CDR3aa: CASIRGQGAPGNTIYF
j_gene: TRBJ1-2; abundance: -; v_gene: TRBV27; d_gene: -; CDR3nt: TGTGCCAGCAGTTTGGGGGGGGCCGACTATGGCTACACCTTC; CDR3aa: CASSLGGADYGYTF
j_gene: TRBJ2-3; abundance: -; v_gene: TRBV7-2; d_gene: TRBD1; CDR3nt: TGTGCCAGCAGCAACAGGGGGCAGGATACGCAGTATTTT; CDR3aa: CASSNRGQDTQYF
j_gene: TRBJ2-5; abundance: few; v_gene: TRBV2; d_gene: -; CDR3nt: TGTGCCAGCAGCTCGGGGGAAGAGACCCAGTACTTC; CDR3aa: CASSSGEETQYF
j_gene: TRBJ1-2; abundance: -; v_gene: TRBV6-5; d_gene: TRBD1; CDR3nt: TGTGCCAGCAGGACGCTCAAACAGGGACAGAATGGCTACACCTTC; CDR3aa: CASRTLKQGQNGYTF
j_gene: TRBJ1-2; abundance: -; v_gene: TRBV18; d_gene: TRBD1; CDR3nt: TGTGCCAGCTCACCACCGGCATCGGACAGGCGTACCTTC; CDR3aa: CASSPPASDRRTF
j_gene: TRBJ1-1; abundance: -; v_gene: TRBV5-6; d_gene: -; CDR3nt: TGTGCCAGCAGCTTGGGACACCTGAACACTGAAGCTTTCTTT; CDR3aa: CASSLGHLNTEAFF
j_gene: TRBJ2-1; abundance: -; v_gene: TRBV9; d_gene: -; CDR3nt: TGTGCCAGCAGCGTAGAGACCCCGGGAAACAATGAGCAGTTCTTC; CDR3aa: CASSVETPGNNEQFF
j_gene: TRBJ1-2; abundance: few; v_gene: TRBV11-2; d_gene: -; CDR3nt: TGTGCCAGCAGCCTCCAGGGGTATGGCTACACCTTC; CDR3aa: CASSLQGYGYTF
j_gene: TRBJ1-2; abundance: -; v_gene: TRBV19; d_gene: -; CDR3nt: TGTGCCAGTAGCCTCCAGAGCCCTAGCTATGGCTACACCTTC; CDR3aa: CASSLQSPSYGYTF
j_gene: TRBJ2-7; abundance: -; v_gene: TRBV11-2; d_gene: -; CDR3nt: TGTGCCAGCAGCTTAGTACAGGGTTACGAGCAGTACTTC; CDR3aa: CASSLVQGYEQYF
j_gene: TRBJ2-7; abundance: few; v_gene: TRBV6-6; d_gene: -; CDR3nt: TGTGCCAGCAGTTTGTTTCAGGGCTACGAGCAGTACTTC; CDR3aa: CASSLFQGYEQYF
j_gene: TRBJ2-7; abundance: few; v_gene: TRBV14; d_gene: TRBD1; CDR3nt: TGTGCCAGCAGCCAAGGGACAGGGTATTCCTACGAGCAGTACTTC; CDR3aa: CASSQGTGYSYEQYF
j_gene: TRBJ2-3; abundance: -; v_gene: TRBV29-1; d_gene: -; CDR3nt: TGCAGCCCCAAAGGGGGTAGAAAGGCAGATACGCAGTATTTT; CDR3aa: CSPKGGRKADTQYF
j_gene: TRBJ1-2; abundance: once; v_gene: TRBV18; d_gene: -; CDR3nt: TGTGCCAGCTCACCGAATACAGGGTTTTATGGCTACACCTTC; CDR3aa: CASSPNTGFYGYTF
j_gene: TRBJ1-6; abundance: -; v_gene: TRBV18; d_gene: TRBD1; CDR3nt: TGTGCCAGCTCACGTACAGGGGGAAATTCACCCCTCCACTTT; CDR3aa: CASSRTGGNSPLHF
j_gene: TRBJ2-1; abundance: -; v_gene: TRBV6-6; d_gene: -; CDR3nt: TGTGCCAGCAGTTACTCGAGTTGGCGGGGCGATGAGCAGTTCTTC; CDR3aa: CASSYSSWRGDEQFF
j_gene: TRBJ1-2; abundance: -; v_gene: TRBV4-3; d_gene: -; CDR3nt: TGCGCCAGCAGCCAAGATAGGGGACAATCCACCGGCTACACCTTC; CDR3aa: CASSQDRGQSTGYTF
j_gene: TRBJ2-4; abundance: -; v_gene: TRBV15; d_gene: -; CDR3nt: TGTGCCACCAGTCACGCCGCGGCCAAAAACATTCAGTACTTC; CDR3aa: CATSHAAAKNIQYF
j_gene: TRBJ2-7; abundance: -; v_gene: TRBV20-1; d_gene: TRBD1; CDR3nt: TGCAGTGCGCGGACAGGGTACGAGCAGTACTTC; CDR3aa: CSARTGYEQYF
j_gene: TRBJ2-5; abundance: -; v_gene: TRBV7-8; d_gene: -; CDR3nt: TGTGCCAGCAGCTCCCCCCTCGGGGTCTGGACGGGAGAGACCCAGTACTTC; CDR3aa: CASSSPLGVWTGETQYF
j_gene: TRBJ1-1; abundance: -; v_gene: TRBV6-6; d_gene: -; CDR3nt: TGTGCCAGCAGCCTACACACTCGCGGGGGGCAAGAAGCTTTCTTT; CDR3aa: CASSLHTRGGQEAFF
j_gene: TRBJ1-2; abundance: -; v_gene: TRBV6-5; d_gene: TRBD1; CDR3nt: TGTGCCAGCAGTCCCGGACAGGGCGGCTATGGCTACACCTTC; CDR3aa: CASSPGQGGYGYTF
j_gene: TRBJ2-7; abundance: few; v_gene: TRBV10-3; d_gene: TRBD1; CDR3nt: TGTGCCATCAGGTCCTCGGCAGGGGGCGATTACGAGCAGTACTTC; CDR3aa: CAIRSSAGGDYEQYF
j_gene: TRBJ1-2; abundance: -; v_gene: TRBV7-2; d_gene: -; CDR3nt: TGTGCCAGCAGCTTACTTTTGGGTGGGGGCGCGGTTGGCTACACCTTC; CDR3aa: CASSLLLGGGAVGYTF
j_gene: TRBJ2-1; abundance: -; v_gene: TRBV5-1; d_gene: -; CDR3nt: TGCGCCAGCAGCTTGGCCAGGGGCTTCTACAATGAGCAGTTCTTC; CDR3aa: CASSLARGFYNEQFF
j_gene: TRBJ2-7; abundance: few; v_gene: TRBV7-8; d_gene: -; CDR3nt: TGTGCCAGCAGCTTGGGGGGGCTAAGGGAGCAGTACTTC; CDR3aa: CASSLGGLREQYF
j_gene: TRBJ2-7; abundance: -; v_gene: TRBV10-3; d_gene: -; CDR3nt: TGTGCCACTCGGGACTCGCGGCCCTACGAGCAGTACTTC; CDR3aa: CATRDSRPYEQYF
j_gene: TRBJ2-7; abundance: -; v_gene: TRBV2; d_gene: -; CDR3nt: TGTGCCAGCAGTGAAAGGCGGACCTACGAGCAGTACTTC; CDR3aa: CASSERRTYEQYF
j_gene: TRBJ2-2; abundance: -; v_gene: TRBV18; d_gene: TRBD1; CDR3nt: TGTGCCAGCTCACACGACAGGGGGCGCGAGGAGCTGTTTTTT; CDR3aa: CASSHDRGREELFF
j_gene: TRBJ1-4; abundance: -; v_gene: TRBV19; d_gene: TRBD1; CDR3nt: TGTGCCAGTAGTGCCCGGGACAGGGTTTTCGAAAAACTGTTTTTT; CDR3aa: CASSARDRVFEKLFF
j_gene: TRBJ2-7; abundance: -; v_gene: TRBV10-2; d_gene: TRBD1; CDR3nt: TGCGCCAGCAGTGATGTGACAGGGGGCTTAGGGGAGCAGTACTTC; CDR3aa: CASSDVTGGLGEQYF
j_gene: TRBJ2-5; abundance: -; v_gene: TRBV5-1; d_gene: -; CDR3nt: TGCGCCAGCAGCTTGGCCTGGCCATCGCGGGGTGATTATCGGACCCAGTACTTC; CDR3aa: CASSLAWPSRGDYRTQYF
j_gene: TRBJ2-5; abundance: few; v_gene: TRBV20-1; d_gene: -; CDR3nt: TGCAGTGCTAGACCCCTAGAGACCCAGTACTTC; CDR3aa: CSARPLETQYF
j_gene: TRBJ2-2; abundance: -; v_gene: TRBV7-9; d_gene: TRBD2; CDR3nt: TGTGCCAGCAGCTTGGTTGGGACTAGCGCTGGCGGGGAGCTGTTTTTT; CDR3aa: CASSLVGTSAGGELFF
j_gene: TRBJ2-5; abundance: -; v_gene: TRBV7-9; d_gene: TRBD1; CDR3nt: TGTGCCAGCAGCTTAGCATCTTCAGGGGGCCTACGAGAGACCCAGTACTTC; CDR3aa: CASSLASSGGLRETQYF
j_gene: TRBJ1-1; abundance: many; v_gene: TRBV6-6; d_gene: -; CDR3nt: TGTGCCAGCAGTTACTCTCCTACAGGGACCCCGCGGGCTTTCTTT; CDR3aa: CASSYSPTGTPRAFF
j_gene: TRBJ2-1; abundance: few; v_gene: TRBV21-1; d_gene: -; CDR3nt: TGTGCCAGCAAGCTTCCGGGACTAGCGTTCAACAATGAGCAGTTCTTC; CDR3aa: CASKLPGLAFNNEQFF